One and the same sample provided the 26 T cell receptor beta chains below, sequenced in a study of T cell responses to AZD1222 COVID-19 vaccine. Here immunoSEQ multiplex PCR was the method, and the copy in TCRdb shows in-frame clones only, minus some. Of about 55,000 clones in the sample, 89% were seen once. Sequenced material: peripheral blood, taken on day 0 of AZD1222 vaccination. These TCRs come from an adult in good health.

This clone was observed a handful of times. The genes are TRBV4-1 and TRBJ2-7; tentatively, D is TRBD1 (6 bases). The length of the CDR3 is 15 residues. The V gene's germline CDR1 is MGHRA and CDR2 YSYEKL. Trimming took off 4 bases at V and 4 bases at J, with 17 bases between the two ends. This chain's CDR3 is CASSPTTTGTYEQYF. In DNA, the CDR3 is TGCGCCAGCAGCCCCACGACAACAGGGACGTACGAGCAGTACTTC.

The chain recombines TRBV3-1 (or the pseudogene TRBV3-2) with TRBJ1-2; D gene unclear. The germline gives CDR1 LGHDT, CDR2 YNNKEL (reference sequence). The CDR3 sequence is 13 residues long. Trimming pared 4 bases from V and 7 bases from J, leaving 13 bases between. The CDR3 region is CASSPAPGSGYTF. The DNA of the CDR3 is TGTGCCAGCAGCCCCGCCCCCGGAAGTGGCTACACCTTC.

This clone was found a few times. The rearrangement uses TRBV19 and TRBJ2-7; a weak D match, TRBD1 (6 bases). Trimming cost V 3 bases and J 3 bases, with 12 bases left between them. The germline V gene has CDR1 LNHDA and CDR2 SQIVND (reference sequence). The CDR3 is made up of 14 amino acids. The CDR3 region has the DNA TGTGCCAGTAGTATCGGTGGACAGAACTACGAGCAGTACTTC. Its translation is CASSIGGQNYEQYF.

The J gene is TRBJ1-5, the V gene TRBV28; TRBD1 aligns across 8 bases. V shed 5 bases and J 5 bases; nucleotides not matched to a gene: 8. The CDR3 consists of 15 residues. The germline CDR1 and CDR2 sequences are MDHEN and SYDVKM. The CDR3 loop is CASSTPQGVDQPQHF. The CDR3 nucleotides read TGTGCCAGCAGTACACCACAGGGGGTCGATCAGCCCCAGCATTTT. The complete variable domain, with remaining parts taken from reference TRBV28 and TRBJ1-5, reads DVKVTQSSRYLVKRTGEKVFLECVQDMDHENMFWYRQDPGLGLRLIYFSYDVKMKEKGDIPEGYSVSREKKERFSLILESASTNQTSMYLCASSTPQGVDQPQHFGDGTRLSIL.

The chain is built from TRBV2 and TRBJ1-5, with D hard to call. Trimming pared 2 bases from V and 4 bases from J, leaving 9 bases between. The CDR3 is 14 amino acids. Germline assignment: CDR1 SNHLY and CDR2 FYNNEI. CDR3 sequence reads: CASSEISGNQPQHF. The CDR3 nucleotides are TGTGCCAGCAGTGAAATAAGTGGAAATCAGCCCCAGCATTTT.

A note on this clone: An end of the junction does not agree with germline; a read error may underlie this. This chain links TRBV6-5 with TRBJ2-1; TRBD2 matches 9 bases. Germline lookup yields CDR1 MNHEY and CDR2 SVGAGI. The CDR3 sequence is 13 residues long. CDR3 sequence reads: CASSYSGGRGSIF. CDR3 nucleotide sequence: TGTGCCAGCAGTTACTCGGGCGGGAGGGGGTCGATCTTC.

The rearrangement links TRBV19 to TRBJ2-1; 7 bases fit TRBD1. CDR3 size: 15 residues. CDR1 is LNHDA and CDR2 is SQIVND in the germline V gene (reference sequence). V trimming: 7 bases; J trimming: 5 bases; junction bases outside the gene matches: 11. The CDR3 here is CASTPRDRLNNEQFF. CDR3 sequence (DNA): TGTGCCAGTACTCCCCGGGACAGACTCAACAATGAGCAGTTCTTC. Based on the CDR3 plus reference TRBV19 and TRBJ2-1, the full variable domain is DGGITQSPKYLFRKEGQNVTLSCEQNLNHDAMYWYRQDPGQGLRLIYYSQIVNDFQKGDIAEGYSVSREKKESFPLTVTSAQKNPTAFYLCASTPRDRLNNEQFFGPGTRLTVL.

The chain couples TRBV14 to TRBJ2-7; D may be TRBD1 (8 bases). The CDR3 runs 16 residues. Trimming stripped 2 bases from V and 6 bases from J, with 20 bases between. The germline gives CDR1 SGHDN, CDR2 FVKESK. CDR3 sequence reads: CASSQLTGGGVFEQYF. The CDR3 nucleotides read TGTGCCAGCAGCCAACTTACAGGGGGGGGAGTATTCGAGCAGTACTTC.

The chain is built from TRBV28 and TRBJ2-1, with 10 bases aligning to TRBD2. The CDR3 covers 15 residues. After removal of 6 bases from V and 7 bases from J, the junction contained 9 bases not matched to a gene. Germline lookup yields CDR1 MDHEN and CDR2 SYDVKM. CDR3 loop: CASSPSGRARNEQFF. CDR3 coding DNA: TGTGCCAGCAGCCCCAGCGGGAGGGCCAGGAATGAGCAGTTCTTC.

This sequence joins TRBV18 and TRBJ2-7; 9 bases map to TRBD2. This CDR3 comprises 15 residues. Germline CDR1 is KGHSH and CDR2 is LQKENI. The V segment lost 4 bases and the J segment 2 bases; nucleotides outside the gene matches: 6. The CDR3 region is CASSRSGRSTYEQYF. CDR3 nucleotide sequence: TGTGCCAGCTCACGGAGCGGGAGGAGTACCTACGAGCAGTACTTC.

This chain uses TRBV6-5 with TRBJ1-2, with TRBD1 matching 7 bases. J gave up 2 bases and V 6 bases, and 9 bases lay outside the gene matches. This CDR3 has 15 residues. Germline-derived CDR1 and CDR2 are MNHEY and SVGAGI. CDR3 amino acids: CASRTWDSRNYGYTF. CDR3 nucleotides: TGTGCCAGCAGAACGTGGGACAGCCGGAACTATGGCTACACCTTC.

V gene TRBV5-4 combines with J gene TRBJ2-1, with TRBD2 identical over 14 bases. Germline CDR1 SGHNT, CDR2 YYREEE (reference sequence). This CDR3 contains 15 residues. The V and J ends lost 4 bases and 14 bases, in that order; junction bases with no gene match: 11. Here the CDR3 reads CASSKGTSGSLGEFF. CDR3 coding DNA: TGTGCCAGCAGCAAGGGGACTAGCGGGAGCTTAGGAGAGTTCTTC.

CDR3 DNA: TGTGCCAGCAGCCAGGACCTAGCGGGGCTCAGTAGCACAGATACGCAGTATTTT. This gives the protein CASSQDLAGLSSTDTQYF. The J gene is TRBJ2-3, the V gene TRBV4-2, with 9 bases matching TRBD2. The CDR3 extends over 18 amino acids. With V trimmed by 3 bases and J by 0 bases, 10 bases remained unmatched. Germline V gene data show CDR1 as LGHNA and CDR2 as YNFKEQ.

V gene TRBV7-3 combines with J gene TRBJ2-1, with 8 bases matching TRBD2. The CDR3 runs to 13 residues. CDR1 and CDR2 from the germline V gene are SGHTA and FQGTGA. V gave up 5 bases and J gave up 9 bases; unmatched junction bases: 6. The chain's CDR3 is CASSLQRESEQFF. The CDR3 coding sequence is TGTGCCAGCAGCCTACAGCGGGAGAGTGAGCAGTTCTTC.

This sequence joins TRBV19 and TRBJ2-2; D not resolved. This CDR3 has 11 residues. In germline, CDR1 is LNHDA, CDR2 SQIVND (reference sequence). The ends were cut back, 3 bases at V and 6 bases at J, with 2 bases in the middle. The CDR3 DNA follows: TGTGCCAGTAGTATCTCCGGGGAGCTGTTTTTT. The encoded protein is CASSISGELFF. The whole variable domain, remainder taken from reference TRBV19 and TRBJ2-2, is DGGITQSPKYLFRKEGQNVTLSCEQNLNHDAMYWYRQDPGQGLRLIYYSQIVNDFQKGDIAEGYSVSREKKESFPLTVTSAQKNPTAFYLCASSISGELFFGEGSRLTVL.

The V gene is TRBV3-1 (or the pseudogene TRBV3-2), the J gene TRBJ2-3; 9 bases map to TRBD2. The V and J ends lost 2 bases and 0 bases, in that order; junction bases with no gene match: 3. Germline assignment: CDR1 LGHDT and CDR2 YNNKEL (reference sequence). This CDR3 is built from 16 residues. The CDR3 DNA sequence: TGTGCCAGCAGCCAAATAAGCGGGGGGAGCACAGATACGCAGTATTTT. Translating gives CASSQISGGSTDTQYF.

The chain carries TRBV10-1 and TRBJ2-1; D may be TRBD2 (5 bases). This CDR3 spans 16 amino acids. Germline V gene sequence: CDR1 WNHNN, CDR2 SYGVQD (reference sequence). V lost 0 bases and J lost 6, with 15 bases in between. The CDR3 loop reads CASSESRGAVPNEQFF. The CDR3 DNA reads as TGCGCCAGCAGTGAGTCTCGCGGAGCGGTTCCCAATGAGCAGTTCTTC.

The CDR3 DNA is TGCGCCAGCAGTGAGTCGGTAGCGGGACAGGGCCTGTATACGCAGTATTTT. Amino acids: CASSESVAGQGLYTQYF. The chain uses TRBV10-1 and TRBJ2-3; TRBD1 might be the D (9 bases). The CDR3 covers 17 residues. Germline loops: CDR1 WNHNN, CDR2 SYGVQD (reference sequence). Trimming removed 0 bases at V and 7 bases at J, with 20 bases between.

The genes are TRBV12-3 or TRBV12-4 and TRBJ1-5; the D is unclear. V was cut by 3 bases and J by 6 bases, with 6 bases left in between. The CDR3 totals 12 residues. CDR3 coding DNA: TGTGCCAGCAGTTTTGATTCTCAGCCCCAGCATTTT. Protein sequence: CASSFDSQPQHF.

As regards this clone: A junction boundary mismatches the germline segment, possibly from a read error. This sequence joins TRBV3-1 (or the pseudogene TRBV3-2) and TRBJ1-1; D remains ambiguous. From germline, CDR1 is LGHDT and CDR2 YNNKEL (reference sequence). The CDR3 spans 12 residues. DNA for the CDR3: TGTGCCAGCACCCTCCGGGTCCTAATGGTGATCTTT. It encodes CASTLRVLMVIF.

This clone was counted once. DNA for the CDR3: TGCGCCAGCAGCTTGATGGGGAACACTGAAGCTTTCTTT. Protein product: CASSLMGNTEAFF. The gene calls are TRBV5-1 and TRBJ1-1; D remains unclear. Trimming took 1 base from V and 1 from J, leaving 5 bases between them. This CDR3 is built from 13 residues. Germline CDR1 SGHRS, CDR2 YFSETQ.

This chain joins TRBV12-3 or TRBV12-4 and TRBJ1-5; D not certain. The V end was cut by 8 bases, the J end by 3 bases, with 8 bases between. The CDR3 has 12 residues. The CDR3, as DNA: TGTGCCAGCCGGGTTTTCAATCAGCCCCAGCATTTT. Its protein product is CASRVFNQPQHF.

The chain uses TRBV29-1 and TRBJ2-2; maybe TRBD1 (5 bases). The ends were cut back, 3 bases at V and 5 bases at J, with 10 bases in the middle. The CDR3 totals 13 residues. The germline V gene has CDR1 SQVTM and CDR2 ANQGSEA. CDR3 sequence (DNA): TGCAGCGTTGACCAGGGTTATACCGGGGAGCTGTTTTTT. Translating it yields CSVDQGYTGELFF.

The chain employs TRBV10-2 and TRBJ2-4, with TRBD1 identical over 10 bases. CDR1 WSHSY and CDR2 SAAADI come from the germline V gene. This CDR3 has 19 residues. J was trimmed by 1 base and V by 6 bases; bases with no gene match: 15. The CDR3 protein is CASRQGQGVVLSAKNIQYF. CDR3 coding DNA: TGCGCCAGCAGGCAAGGACAGGGGGTTGTTCTATCTGCCAAAAACATTCAGTACTTC.

The V gene is TRBV11-2, the J gene TRBJ2-3; 10 nucleotides agree with TRBD2. Germline CDR1 is SGHAT and CDR2 is FQNNGV. The CDR3 runs 17 residues. Trimming cost V 5 bases and J 4 bases; bases outside gene matches: 12. The CDR3 nucleotides are TGTGCCAGCAGCCTACGATCTAGCGGGAGTTGGGCAGATACGCAGTATTTT. Translation gives CASSLRSSGSWADTQYF.

The chain carries TRBV7-9 and TRBJ2-7, with TRBD1 identical over 9 bases. The germline gives CDR1 SEHNR, CDR2 FQNEAQ (reference sequence). This CDR3 has 15 residues. Trimming removed 5 bases from V and 7 bases from J; junction bases left unmatched: 12. The CDR3 DNA reads as TGTGCCAGCAGCCCAAGACAGGGGGATACTAGGGAGCAGTACTTC. Protein sequence: CASSPRQGDTREQYF.